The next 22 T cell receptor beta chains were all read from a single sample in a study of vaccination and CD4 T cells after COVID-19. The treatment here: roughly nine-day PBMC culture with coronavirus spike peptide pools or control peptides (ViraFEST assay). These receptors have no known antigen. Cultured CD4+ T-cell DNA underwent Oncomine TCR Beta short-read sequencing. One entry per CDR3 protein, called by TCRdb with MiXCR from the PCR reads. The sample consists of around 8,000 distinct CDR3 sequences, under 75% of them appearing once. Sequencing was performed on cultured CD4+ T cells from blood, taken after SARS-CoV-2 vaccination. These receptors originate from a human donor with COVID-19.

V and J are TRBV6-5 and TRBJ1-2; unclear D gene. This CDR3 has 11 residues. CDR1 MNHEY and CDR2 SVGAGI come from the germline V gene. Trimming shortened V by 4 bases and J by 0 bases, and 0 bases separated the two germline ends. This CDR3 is CASSSNYGYTF. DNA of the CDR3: TGTGCCAGCAGTTCTAACTATGGCTACACCTTC.

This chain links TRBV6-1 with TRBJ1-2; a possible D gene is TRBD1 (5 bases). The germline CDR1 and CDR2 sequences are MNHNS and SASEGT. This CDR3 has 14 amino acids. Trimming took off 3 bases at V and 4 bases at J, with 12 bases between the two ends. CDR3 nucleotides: TGTGCCAGCAGTGAGAGTCAGGGAAGCTATGGCTACACCTTC. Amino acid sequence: CASSESQGSYGYTF.

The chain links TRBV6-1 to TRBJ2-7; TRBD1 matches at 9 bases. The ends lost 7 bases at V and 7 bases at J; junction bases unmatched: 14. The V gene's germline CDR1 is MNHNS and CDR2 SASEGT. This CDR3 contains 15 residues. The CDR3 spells CASIGGTGLLGEQYF. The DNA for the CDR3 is TGTGCCAGCATAGGCGGGACAGGGCTACTCGGAGAGCAGTACTTC.

The CDR3 protein is CASSSGRAGRLDTQYF. In DNA form, the CDR3 reads TGTGCCAGCAGCTCCGGTAGGGCGGGGAGGTTAGATACGCAGTATTTT. The chain combines TRBV7-2 with TRBJ2-3, with D tentatively TRBD2 (6 bases). CDR3 size: 16 residues. Germline V gives CDR1 SGHTA, CDR2 FQGNSA. V was pared by 4 bases and J by 5 bases, with 19 bases between.

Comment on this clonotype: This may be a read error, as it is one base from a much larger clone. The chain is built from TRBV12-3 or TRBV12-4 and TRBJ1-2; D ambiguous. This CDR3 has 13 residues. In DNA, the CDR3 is TGTACCAGCAGTTCGAGAGGATCCTATGGCTACACCTTC. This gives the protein CTSSSRGSYGYTF.

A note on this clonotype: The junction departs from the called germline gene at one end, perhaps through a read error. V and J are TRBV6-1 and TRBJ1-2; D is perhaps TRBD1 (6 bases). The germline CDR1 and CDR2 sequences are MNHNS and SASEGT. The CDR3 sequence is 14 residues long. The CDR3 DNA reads TGTGCCAGCAGTGAGGACACAGGGCGAGTCGGCTTCACCTTC. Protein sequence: CASSEDTGRVGFTF.

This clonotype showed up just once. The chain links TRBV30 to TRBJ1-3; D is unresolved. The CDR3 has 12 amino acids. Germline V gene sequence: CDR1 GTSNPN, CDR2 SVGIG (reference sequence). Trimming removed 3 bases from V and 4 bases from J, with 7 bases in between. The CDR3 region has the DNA TGTGCCTGGAGCGGGCGCGGAAACACCATATATTTT. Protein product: CAWSGRGNTIYF.

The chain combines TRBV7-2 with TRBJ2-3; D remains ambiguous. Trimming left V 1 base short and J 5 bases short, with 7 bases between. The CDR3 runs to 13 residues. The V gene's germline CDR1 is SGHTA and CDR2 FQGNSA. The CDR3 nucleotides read TGTGCCAGCAGCTTAGTACCCGTAGATACGCAGTATTTT. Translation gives CASSLVPVDTQYF.

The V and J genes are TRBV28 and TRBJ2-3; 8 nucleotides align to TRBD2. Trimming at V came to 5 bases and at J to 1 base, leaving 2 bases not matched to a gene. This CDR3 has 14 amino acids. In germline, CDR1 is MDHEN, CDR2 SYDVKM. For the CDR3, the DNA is TGTGCCAGCAGTGGAGCGGGGGGCACAGATACGCAGTATTTT. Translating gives CASSGAGGTDTQYF.

The CDR3 sequence: CASSYSGRGDQPQHF. CDR3 coding DNA: TGTGCCAGCAGTTACTCCGGCAGGGGAGATCAGCCCCAGCATTTT. The chain couples TRBV6-5 to TRBJ1-5, with D possibly TRBD1 on 6 matching bases. Trimming took 0 bases from V and 5 from J, leaving 11 bases between them. CDR3 length: 15 residues. CDR1 and CDR2 from the germline V gene are MNHEY and SVGAGI.

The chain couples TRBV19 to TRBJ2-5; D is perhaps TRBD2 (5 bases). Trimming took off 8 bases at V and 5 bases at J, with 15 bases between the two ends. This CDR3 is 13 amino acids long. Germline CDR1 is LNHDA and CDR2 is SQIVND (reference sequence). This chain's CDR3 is CASGITSVETQYF. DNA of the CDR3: TGTGCCAGTGGAATAACTAGTGTTGAGACCCAGTACTTC. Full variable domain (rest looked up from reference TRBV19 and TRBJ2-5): DGGITQSPKYLFRKEGQNVTLSCEQNLNHDAMYWYRQDPGQGLRLIYYSQIVNDFQKGDIAEGYSVSREKKESFPLTVTSAQKNPTAFYLCASGITSVETQYFGPGTRLLVL.

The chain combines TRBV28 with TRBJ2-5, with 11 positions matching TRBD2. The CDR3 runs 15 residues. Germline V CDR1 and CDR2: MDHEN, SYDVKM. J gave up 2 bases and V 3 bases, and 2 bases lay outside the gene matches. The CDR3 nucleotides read TGTGCCAGCAGTTTGGTAGCGGGGGGGCAAGAGACCCAGTACTTC. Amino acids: CASSLVAGGQETQYF.

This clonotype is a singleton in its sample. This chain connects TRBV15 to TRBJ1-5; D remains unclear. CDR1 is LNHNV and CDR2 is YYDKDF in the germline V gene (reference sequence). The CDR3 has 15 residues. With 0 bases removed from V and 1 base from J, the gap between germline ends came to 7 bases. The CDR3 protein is CATSRDDRSNQPQHF. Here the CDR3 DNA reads TGTGCCACCAGCAGAGATGATCGGAGCAATCAGCCCCAGCATTTT. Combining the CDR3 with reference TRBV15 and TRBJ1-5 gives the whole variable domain DAMVIQNPRYQVTQFGKPVTLSCSQTLNHNVMYWYQQKSSQAPKLLFHYYDKDFNNEADTPDNFQSRRPNTSFCFLDIRSPGLGDTAMYLCATSRDDRSNQPQHFGDGTRLSIL.

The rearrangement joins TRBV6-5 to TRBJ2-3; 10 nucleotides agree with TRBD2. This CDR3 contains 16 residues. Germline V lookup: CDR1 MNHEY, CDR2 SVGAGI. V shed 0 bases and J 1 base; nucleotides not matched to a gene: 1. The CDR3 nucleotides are TGTGCCAGCAGTTACTCTCTAGCGGGGGGCACAGATACGCAGTATTTT. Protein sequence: CASSYSLAGGTDTQYF.

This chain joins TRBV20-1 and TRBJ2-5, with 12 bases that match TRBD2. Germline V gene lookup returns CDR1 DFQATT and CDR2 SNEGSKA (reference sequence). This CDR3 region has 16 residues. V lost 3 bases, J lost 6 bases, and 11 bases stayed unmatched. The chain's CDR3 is CSASDALAGGLKTQYF. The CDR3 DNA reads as TGCAGTGCTAGTGACGCCCTAGCGGGGGGGCTAAAGACCCAGTACTTC.

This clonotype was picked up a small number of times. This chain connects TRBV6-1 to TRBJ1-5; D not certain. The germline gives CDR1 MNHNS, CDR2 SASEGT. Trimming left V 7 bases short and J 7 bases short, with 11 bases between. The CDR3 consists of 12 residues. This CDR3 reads CASNWVRQPQHF. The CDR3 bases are TGTGCCAGCAATTGGGTAAGACAGCCCCAGCATTTT.

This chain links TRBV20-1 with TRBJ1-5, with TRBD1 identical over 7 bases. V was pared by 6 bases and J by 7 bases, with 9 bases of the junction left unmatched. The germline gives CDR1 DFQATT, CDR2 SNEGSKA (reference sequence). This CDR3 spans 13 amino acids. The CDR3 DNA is TGCAGTGCGCACCGGGACAGAGGGCAGCCCCAGCATTTT. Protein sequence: CSAHRDRGQPQHF.

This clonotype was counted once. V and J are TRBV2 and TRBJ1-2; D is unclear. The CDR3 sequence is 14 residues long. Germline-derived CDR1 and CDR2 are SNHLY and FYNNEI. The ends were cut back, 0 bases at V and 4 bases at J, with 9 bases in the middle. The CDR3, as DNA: TGTGCCAGCAGTGAAGCGCGGGAGATCTATGGCTACACCTTC. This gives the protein CASSEAREIYGYTF.

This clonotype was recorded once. CDR3 protein: CASSLGSGGAYEQYF. In DNA form, the CDR3 reads TGTGCCAGCAGTTTAGGGTCAGGGGGGGCCTACGAGCAGTACTTC. J is TRBJ2-7 and V is TRBV12-3 or TRBV12-4; D possibly matches TRBD1 or TRBD2 (7 bases each). The V end was cut by 1 base, the J end by 2 bases, with 12 bases between. CDR3 length equals 15 residues.

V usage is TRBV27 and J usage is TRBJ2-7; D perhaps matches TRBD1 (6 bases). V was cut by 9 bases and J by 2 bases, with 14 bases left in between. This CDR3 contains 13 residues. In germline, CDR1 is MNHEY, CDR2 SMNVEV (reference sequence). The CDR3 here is CASQGSLPYEQYF. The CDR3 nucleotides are TGTGCCAGTCAGGGGTCACTTCCCTACGAGCAGTACTTC.

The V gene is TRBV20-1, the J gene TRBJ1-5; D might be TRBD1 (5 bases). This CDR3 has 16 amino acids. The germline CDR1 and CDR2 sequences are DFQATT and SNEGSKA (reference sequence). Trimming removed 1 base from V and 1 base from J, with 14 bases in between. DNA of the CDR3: TGCAGTGCTAGAGGGGCAAGGGGATCGAGCAATCAGCCCCAGCATTTT. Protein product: CSARGARGSSNQPQHF.

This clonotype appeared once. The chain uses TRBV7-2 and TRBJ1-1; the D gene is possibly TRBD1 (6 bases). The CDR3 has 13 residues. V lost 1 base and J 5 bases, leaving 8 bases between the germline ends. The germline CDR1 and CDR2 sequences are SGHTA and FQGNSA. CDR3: CASSLVRGTEAFF. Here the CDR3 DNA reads TGTGCCAGCAGCTTAGTAAGGGGGACTGAAGCTTTCTTT.